Below are 8 T cell receptor beta chains sequenced from a single sample in a study of blood T cell repertoires in COVID-19. The protocol was immunoSEQ multiplex PCR, while the TCRdb copy is restricted to in-frame clones and leaves out a portion. Here the sample spans some 160,000 clones, less than 90% being singletons. Sample: peripheral blood. These receptors were taken from a woman between 65 and 79 years old with acute or convalescent COVID-19.

This chain uses TRBV4-1 with TRBJ1-4, with a weak D call TRBD1 (5 bases). V shed 6 bases and J shed 8 bases, with 7 bases lying between them. The CDR3 runs 11 residues. Germline values: CDR1 MGHRA, CDR2 YSYEKL. This chain's CDR3 is CASRTGEKLFF. In nucleotides, the CDR3 is TGCGCCAGCAGAACAGGCGAAAAACTGTTTTTT.

V is TRBV4-1 and J is TRBJ2-3; possibly TRBD1 for D (5 bases). V was pared by 2 bases and J by 3 bases, with 12 bases between. The germline V gene encodes CDR1 MGHRA and CDR2 YSYEKL. There are 15 residues in the CDR3. The CDR3 bases are TGCGCCAGCAGCCAACAGGGCACGAGAACAGATACGCAGTATTTT. Its protein is CASSQQGTRTDTQYF.

The chain joins TRBV4-3 to TRBJ2-7, with D hard to call. Trimming pared 0 bases from V and 3 bases from J, leaving 9 bases between. The CDR3 runs to 14 residues. Germline V CDR1 and CDR2: LGHNA, YSLEER. CDR3 amino acids: CASSQEVQFYEQYF. Here the CDR3 DNA reads TGCGCCAGCAGCCAAGAGGTCCAGTTCTACGAGCAGTACTTC.

The chain employs TRBV7-2 and TRBJ2-7, with a possible D match to TRBD2 (6 bases). In germline, CDR1 is SGHTA, CDR2 FQGNSA. CDR3 length equals 13 residues. V was pared by 1 base and J by 6 bases, with 10 bases between. The DNA of the CDR3 is TGTGCCAGCAGCTTAGGGAGGGAGACCGAGCAGTACTTC. Its protein product is CASSLGRETEQYF.

The V and J genes are TRBV6-5 and TRBJ1-3; D gene uncertain. The CDR3 extends over 15 amino acids. Deletions cut 5 bases from V and 0 bases from J, with 11 bases between. Germline CDR1 is MNHEY and CDR2 is SVGAGI. CDR3 sequence: CASSIRTTSGNTIYF. As DNA, the CDR3 is TGTGCCAGCAGTATACGGACTACCTCTGGAAACACCATATATTTT.

The rearrangement joins TRBV28 to TRBJ1-6; 8 nucleotides agree with TRBD1. The CDR3 runs 14 residues. The germline CDR1 and CDR2 sequences are MDHEN and SYDVKM. The trim removed 4 bases at V and 9 bases at J, leaving 5 bases unmatched. CDR3 protein: CASSSTGVLSPLHF. The DNA for the CDR3 is TGTGCCAGCAGTTCGACAGGGGTCCTTTCACCCCTCCACTTT.

This sequence joins TRBV6-5 and TRBJ1-2; 9 bases match TRBD1. V lost 6 bases and J lost 7; bases outside the gene matches: 6. The germline gives CDR1 MNHEY, CDR2 SVGAGI. The CDR3 has 13 residues. In DNA form, the CDR3 reads TGTGCCAGCAGAGATGACAGGGGGGTTGGCTACACCTTC. Its protein is CASRDDRGVGYTF.

This clone was picked up one time. This chain links TRBV24-1 with TRBJ2-3; 9 nucleotides line up with TRBD1. Germline-derived CDR1 and CDR2 are KGHDR and SFDVKD. CDR3 length equals 13 residues. CDR3 bases: TGTGAGGACCCGGGACAGGGAACAGATACGCAGTATTTT. The encoded protein is CEDPGQGTDTQYF.